The 16 T cell receptor beta chains below come from one sample, sequenced in a study of blood T cell repertoires in COVID-19 (TCRdb year 2020). Libraries were prepared through the immunoSEQ multiplex PCR assay. TCRdb holds this immuneACCESS table with in-frame rearrangements only. Some clones are missing; in checked studies, unresolved V genes explain under half, and the rest has no known cause. Counted in this sample were 100,000 or so clones; 86% of them appeared once. The top ten hold less than 3% of the sample. Material: PBMCs or T cells enriched from blood (not recorded which). The receptors here all came from a woman aged 45 to 65 who had recovered from COVID-19.

This clone was seen a single time. The chain is built from TRBV5-4 and TRBJ2-1, with a tentative D call TRBD1 (5 bases). CDR3 length: 15 residues. Deletions cut 1 base from V and 0 bases from J, with 8 bases between. CDR1 is SGHNT, CDR2 YYREEE, per germline (reference sequence). This CDR3 is CASSLTGDSYNEQFF. CDR3 nucleotide sequence: TGTGCCAGCAGCTTGACAGGAGACTCCTACAATGAGCAGTTCTTC.

The rearrangement uses TRBV27 and TRBJ1-1, with D possibly matching TRBD1 (5 bases). Germline values: CDR1 MNHEY, CDR2 SMNVEV (reference sequence). The length of the CDR3 is 15 residues. V was clipped by 3 bases and J by 2 bases, with 13 bases between them. CDR3: CASSLAGGVNTEAFF. DNA for the CDR3: TGTGCCAGCAGTTTGGCGGGGGGGGTAAACACTGAAGCTTTCTTT.

The V call is TRBV6-1, the J call TRBJ1-3; D ambiguous. CDR1 and CDR2 from the germline V gene are MNHNS and SASEGT. The V end was cut by 2 bases, the J end by 0 bases, with 5 bases between. This CDR3 is 14 amino acids long. The CDR3 loop is CASSEPSSGNTIYF. CDR3 nucleotides: TGTGCCAGCAGTGAACCTAGCTCTGGAAACACCATATATTTT.

The chain is built from TRBV28 and TRBJ1-2; TRBD1 agrees at 8 bases. V was pared by 4 bases and J by 4 bases, with 5 bases of the junction left unmatched. CDR1 MDHEN and CDR2 SYDVKM come from the germline V gene. The CDR3 is 14 residues long. As DNA, the CDR3 is TGTGCCAGCAGTTCCCCAGGGGGCGGCTATGGCTACACCTTC. The encoded protein is CASSSPGGGYGYTF.

The chain employs TRBV28 and TRBJ1-5; D not resolved. Germline values: CDR1 MDHEN, CDR2 SYDVKM. V lost 8 bases and J 3 bases, leaving 8 bases between the germline ends. This CDR3 is built from 12 residues. CDR3 protein: CASGGSNQPQHF. The CDR3 DNA follows: TGTGCCAGCGGCGGATCCAATCAGCCCCAGCATTTT. Full variable domain (remainder filled in from reference TRBV28 and TRBJ1-5): DVKVTQSSRYLVKRTGEKVFLECVQDMDHENMFWYRQDPGLGLRLIYFSYDVKMKEKGDIPEGYSVSREKKERFSLILESASTNQTSMYLCASGGSNQPQHFGDGTRLSIL.

This clone was observed once. This chain connects TRBV3-1 (or the pseudogene TRBV3-2) to TRBJ2-1, with 10 bases identical to TRBD1. V lost 4 bases, J lost 10 bases, and 7 bases stayed unmatched. The germline gives CDR1 LGHDT, CDR2 YNNKEL (reference sequence). The CDR3 loop spans 14 amino acids. DNA of the CDR3: TGTGCCAGCAGCCCGGACAGGGGGGGACGCGAGCAGTTCTTC. This encodes CASSPDRGGREQFF.

The V call is TRBV5-8, the J call TRBJ2-1; TRBD1 agrees at 9 bases. Germline trimming cut 5 bases from V and 4 bases from J; bases unmatched to any gene: 10. This CDR3 comprises 16 residues. In germline, CDR1 is SGHTS, CDR2 YDEGEE. CDR3 in amino acids: CASRRKQGAGYNEQFF. CDR3 DNA sequence: TGTGCCAGCAGGCGTAAACAGGGGGCGGGTTACAATGAGCAGTTCTTC.

The gene calls are TRBV7-8 and TRBJ1-3; perhaps TRBD1 as D (5 bases). Germline values: CDR1 SGHVS, CDR2 FQNEAQ. The CDR3 consists of 16 residues. V was cut by 5 bases and J by 4 bases, with 18 bases left in between. The DNA for the CDR3 is TGTGCCAGCAGCAGGGTTCGGGGCGCGGGGGGAAACACCATATATTTT. It encodes CASSRVRGAGGNTIYF.

This chain links TRBV28 with TRBJ2-7, with unresolved D. V lost 4 bases and J lost 1, with 17 bases in between. The germline gives CDR1 MDHEN, CDR2 SYDVKM. The CDR3 contains 16 residues. CDR3 loop: CASSSSRREWSYEQYF. CDR3 sequence (DNA): TGTGCCAGCAGTTCTTCTAGGCGAGAGTGGTCCTACGAGCAGTACTTC.

This chain connects TRBV28 to TRBJ2-1; D may be TRBD2 (5 bases). The CDR3 extends over 17 amino acids. Germline V gene sequence: CDR1 MDHEN, CDR2 SYDVKM. V was clipped by 3 bases and J by 4 bases, with 19 bases between them. CDR3 bases: TGTGCCAGCAGTTTTGGAGGTGCACCGAGCAGTTACAATGAGCAGTTCTTC. Residues: CASSFGGAPSSYNEQFF.

The chain employs TRBV27 and TRBJ2-7, with 7 bases that match TRBD2. Germline V gene data show CDR1 as MNHEY and CDR2 as SMNVEV (reference sequence). CDR3 length: 15 amino acids. Trimming removed 6 bases from V and 6 bases from J; junction bases left unmatched: 14. This CDR3 is CASRFTGLVQSEQYF. In nucleotides, the CDR3 is TGTGCCAGCAGGTTTACCGGACTAGTACAGAGCGAGCAGTACTTC.

The chain carries TRBV3-1 (or the pseudogene TRBV3-2) and TRBJ2-7; D perhaps matches TRBD2 (5 bases). V lost 6 bases and J lost 4, with 10 bases in between. The germline V gene encodes CDR1 LGHDT and CDR2 YNNKEL (reference sequence). This CDR3 spans 12 amino acids. The CDR3 is CASSLRGYEQYF. The CDR3, as DNA: TGTGCCAGCAGTCTCCGCGGGTACGAGCAGTACTTC.

The V call is TRBV4-1, the J call TRBJ2-1; weak D call: TRBD2 (6 bases). The CDR3 sequence is 15 residues long. Deletions cut 4 bases from V and 9 bases from J, with 19 bases between. Germline loops: CDR1 MGHRA, CDR2 YSYEKL. The CDR3 loop reads CASSPRQGGEGEQFF. The CDR3 bases are TGCGCCAGCAGCCCACGTCAGGGAGGTGAGGGTGAGCAGTTCTTC.

The chain has TRBV20-1 and TRBJ2-5, with D perhaps matching TRBD1 (6 bases). Germline V gene lookup returns CDR1 DFQATT and CDR2 SNEGSKA (reference sequence). Trimming pared 3 bases from V and 3 bases from J, leaving 8 bases between. The CDR3 is made up of 12 amino acids. The CDR3 spells CSASTGKETQYF. The CDR3 DNA reads TGCAGTGCTAGTACAGGGAAAGAGACCCAGTACTTC.

The chain has TRBV6-4 and TRBJ1-2; 8 bases fit TRBD1. Per germline, CDR1 MRHNA and CDR2 SNTAGT. The V segment lost 6 bases and the J segment 8 bases; nucleotides outside the gene matches: 8. The CDR3 has 13 residues. The CDR3 DNA reads TGTGCCAGCAGGAGGGGACAGGATTTCGGCTACACCTTC. Its protein is CASRRGQDFGYTF.

This clone has a handful of counts. The chain carries TRBV9 and TRBJ2-1; D unclear. Trimming removed 4 bases at V and 4 bases at J, with 15 bases between. This CDR3 is built from 15 residues. Germline V gene data show CDR1 as SGDLS and CDR2 as YYNGEE. CDR3 nucleotides: TGTGCCAGCAGCCCCCAAGGAGACTTTTACAATGAGCAGTTCTTC. This sequence encodes CASSPQGDFYNEQFF.